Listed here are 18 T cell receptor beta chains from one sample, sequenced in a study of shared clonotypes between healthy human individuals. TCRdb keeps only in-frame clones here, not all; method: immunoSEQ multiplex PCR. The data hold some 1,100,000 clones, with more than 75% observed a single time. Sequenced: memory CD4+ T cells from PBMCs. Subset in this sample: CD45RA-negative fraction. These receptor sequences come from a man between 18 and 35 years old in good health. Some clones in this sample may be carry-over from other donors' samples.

CDR3 sequence reads: CASSLQGSYEQYF. For the CDR3, the DNA is TGTGCCAGCAGTTTGCAGGGCTCCTACGAGCAGTACTTC. This chain joins TRBV28 and TRBJ2-7; possibly TRBD1 for D (5 bases). CDR1 and CDR2 (germline): MDHEN, SYDVKM. The CDR3 is 13 amino acids. V was shortened by 3 bases and J by 0 bases, with 6 bases between the two germline ends.

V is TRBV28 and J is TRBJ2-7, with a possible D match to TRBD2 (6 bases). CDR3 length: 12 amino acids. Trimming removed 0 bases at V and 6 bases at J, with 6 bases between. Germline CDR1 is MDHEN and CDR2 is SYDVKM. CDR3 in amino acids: CASSLWGGEQYF. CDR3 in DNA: TGTGCCAGCAGTTTATGGGGGGGCGAGCAGTACTTC. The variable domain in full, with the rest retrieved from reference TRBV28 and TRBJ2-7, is DVKVTQSSRYLVKRTGEKVFLECVQDMDHENMFWYRQDPGLGLRLIYFSYDVKMKEKGDIPEGYSVSREKKERFSLILESASTNQTSMYLCASSLWGGEQYFGPGTRLTVT.

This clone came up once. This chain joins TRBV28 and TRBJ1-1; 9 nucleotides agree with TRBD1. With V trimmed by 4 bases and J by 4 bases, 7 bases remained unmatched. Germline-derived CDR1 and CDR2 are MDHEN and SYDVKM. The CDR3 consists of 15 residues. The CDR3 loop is CASSSLGQGLTEAFF. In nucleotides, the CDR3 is TGTGCCAGCAGTTCTCTGGGACAGGGACTCACTGAAGCTTTCTTT.

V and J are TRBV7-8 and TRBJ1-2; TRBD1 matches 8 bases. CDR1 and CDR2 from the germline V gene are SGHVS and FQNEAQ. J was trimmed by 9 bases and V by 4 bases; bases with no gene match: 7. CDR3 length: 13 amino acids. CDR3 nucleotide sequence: TGTGCCAGCAGCTCAGGGGGCGAGAGGAGCTACACCTTC. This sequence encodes CASSSGGERSYTF.

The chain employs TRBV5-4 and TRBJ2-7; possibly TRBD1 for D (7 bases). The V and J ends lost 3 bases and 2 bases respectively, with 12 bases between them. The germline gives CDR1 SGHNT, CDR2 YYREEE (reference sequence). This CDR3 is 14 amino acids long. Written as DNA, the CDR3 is TGTGCCAGCAGCTCCCCAGGGGGGACCTACGAGCAGTACTTC. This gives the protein CASSSPGGTYEQYF.

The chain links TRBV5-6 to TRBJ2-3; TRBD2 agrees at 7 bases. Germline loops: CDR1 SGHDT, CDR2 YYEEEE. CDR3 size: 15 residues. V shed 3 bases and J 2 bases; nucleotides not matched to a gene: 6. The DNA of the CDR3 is TGTGCCAGCAGCTCGGCTAGCGGAACCACAGATACGCAGTATTTT. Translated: CASSSASGTTDTQYF.

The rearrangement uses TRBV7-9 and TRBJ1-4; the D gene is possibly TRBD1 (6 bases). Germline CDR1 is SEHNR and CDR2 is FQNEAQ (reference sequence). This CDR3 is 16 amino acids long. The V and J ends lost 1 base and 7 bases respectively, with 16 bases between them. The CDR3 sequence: CASSLGFGGLGEKLFF. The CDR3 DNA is TGTGCCAGCAGCTTAGGGTTCGGGGGGCTTGGTGAAAAACTGTTTTTT. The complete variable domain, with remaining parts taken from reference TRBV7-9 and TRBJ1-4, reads DTGVSQNPRHKITKRGQNVTFRCDPISEHNRLYWYRQTLGQGPEFLTYFQNEAQLEKSRLLSDRFSAERPKGSFSTLEIQRTEQGDSAMYLCASSLGFGGLGEKLFFGSGTQLSVL.

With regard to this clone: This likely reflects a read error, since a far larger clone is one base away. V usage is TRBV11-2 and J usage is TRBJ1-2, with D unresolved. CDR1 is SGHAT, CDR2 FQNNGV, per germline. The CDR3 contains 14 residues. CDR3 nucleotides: TGTGCCAGCAGCTTAAATTGGCGGAACTATGGCCACACCTTC. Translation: CASSLNWRNYGHTF.

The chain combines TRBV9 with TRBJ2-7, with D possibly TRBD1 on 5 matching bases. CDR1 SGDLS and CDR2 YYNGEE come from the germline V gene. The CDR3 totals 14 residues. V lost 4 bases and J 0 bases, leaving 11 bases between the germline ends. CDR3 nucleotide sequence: TGTGCCAGCAGCCAGACAGCTTCCTCCTACGAGCAGTACTTC. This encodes CASSQTASSYEQYF. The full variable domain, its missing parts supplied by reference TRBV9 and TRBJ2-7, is DSGVTQTPKHLITATGQRVTLRCSPRSGDLSVYWYQQSLDQGLQFLIQYYNGEERAKGNILERFSAQQFPDLHSELNLSSLELGDSALYFCASSQTASSYEQYFGPGTRLTVT.

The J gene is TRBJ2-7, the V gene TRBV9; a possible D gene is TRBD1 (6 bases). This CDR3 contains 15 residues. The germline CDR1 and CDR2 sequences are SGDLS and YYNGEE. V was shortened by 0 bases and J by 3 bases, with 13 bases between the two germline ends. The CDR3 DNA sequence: TGTGCCAGCAGCGTAGGTGCAGGGGCAGTCTACGAGCAGTACTTC. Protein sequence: CASSVGAGAVYEQYF.

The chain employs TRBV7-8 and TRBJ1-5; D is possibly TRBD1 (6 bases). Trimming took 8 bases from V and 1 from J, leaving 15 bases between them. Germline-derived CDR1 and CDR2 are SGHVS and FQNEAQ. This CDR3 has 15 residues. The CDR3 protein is CASGPGALSNQPQHF. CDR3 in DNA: TGTGCCAGCGGACCAGGGGCTTTAAGCAATCAGCCCCAGCATTTT.

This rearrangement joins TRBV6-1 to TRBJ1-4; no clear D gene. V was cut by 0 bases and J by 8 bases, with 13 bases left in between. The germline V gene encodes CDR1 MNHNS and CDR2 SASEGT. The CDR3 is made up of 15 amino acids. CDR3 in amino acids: CASSEAERVWEKLFF. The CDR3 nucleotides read TGTGCCAGCAGTGAAGCGGAGAGGGTGTGGGAAAAACTGTTTTTT.

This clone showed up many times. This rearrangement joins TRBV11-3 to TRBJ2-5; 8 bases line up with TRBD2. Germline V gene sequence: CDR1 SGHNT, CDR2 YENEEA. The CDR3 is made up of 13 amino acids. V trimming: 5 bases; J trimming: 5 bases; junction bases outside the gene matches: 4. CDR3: CASSTAGAETQYF. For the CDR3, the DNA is TGTGCCAGCAGCACAGCGGGAGCCGAGACCCAGTACTTC.

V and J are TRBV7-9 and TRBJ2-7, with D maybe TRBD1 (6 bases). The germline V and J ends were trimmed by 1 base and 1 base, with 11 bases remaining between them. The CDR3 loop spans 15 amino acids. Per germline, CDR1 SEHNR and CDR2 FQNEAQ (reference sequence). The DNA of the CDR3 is TGTGCCAGCAGCTTAGGGGGGCAGGGGTCCTACGAGCAGTACTTC. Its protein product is CASSLGGQGSYEQYF.

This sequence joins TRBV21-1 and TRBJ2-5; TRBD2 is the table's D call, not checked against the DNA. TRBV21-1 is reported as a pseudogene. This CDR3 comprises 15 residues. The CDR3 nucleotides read TGTGCCAGCAGCAAATGGGGACTAGCGGAAGAGACCCAGTACTTC. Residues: CASSKWGLAEETQYF.

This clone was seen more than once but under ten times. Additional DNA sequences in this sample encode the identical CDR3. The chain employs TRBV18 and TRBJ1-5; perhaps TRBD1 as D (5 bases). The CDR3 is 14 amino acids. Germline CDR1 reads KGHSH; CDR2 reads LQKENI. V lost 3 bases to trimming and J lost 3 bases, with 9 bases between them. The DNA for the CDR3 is TGTGCCAGCTCACCTACAGGTCCCAATCAGCCCCAGCATTTT. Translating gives CASSPTGPNQPQHF.

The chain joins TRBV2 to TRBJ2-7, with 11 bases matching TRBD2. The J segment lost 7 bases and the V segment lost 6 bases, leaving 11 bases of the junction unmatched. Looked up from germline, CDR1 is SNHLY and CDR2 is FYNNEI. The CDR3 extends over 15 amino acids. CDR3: CASRGASGRTEEQYF. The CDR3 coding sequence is TGTGCCAGCAGGGGGGCTAGCGGGAGGACCGAGGAGCAGTACTTC.

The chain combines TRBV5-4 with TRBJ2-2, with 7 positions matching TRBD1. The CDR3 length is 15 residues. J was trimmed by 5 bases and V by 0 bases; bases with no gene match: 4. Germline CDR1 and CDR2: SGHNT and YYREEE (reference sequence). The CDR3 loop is CASSLGARGTGELFF. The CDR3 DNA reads TGTGCCAGCAGCTTGGGGGCCAGGGGGACCGGGGAGCTGTTTTTT.